The 4 T cell receptor beta chains below were found in one sample sequenced in a study of T cell clonality in common variable immunodeficiency. Study observations and caveats: Reportedly, TCR beta sequences from common variable immunodeficiency showed fewer deletions and N-nucleotide insertions.

These receptors are not linked to any known antigen. The data were produced by immunoSEQ multiplex PCR, yet TCRdb's version contains in-frame clones alone and is incomplete. Captured here are tens of thousands of clones, none seen once; the top ten comprise 28%. Sequenced material: peripheral blood mononuclear cells. These receptors originate from a human donor with common variable immunodeficiency.

A remark on this clone: The read gets to within 3 residues of the CDR3 end, and the germline J gene fills in the rest. J is TRBJ1-2 and V is TRBV30; 7 bases map to TRBD1. J gave up 1 base and V 1 base, and 15 bases lay outside the gene matches. The CDR3 totals 18 residues. The germline V gene has CDR1 GTSNPN and CDR2 SVGIG (reference sequence). The covered CDR3 bases are TGTGCCTGGAGTGGTTGGGGGACAGCCGGATTCCTTAACTATGGC. Its translation: CAWSGWGTAGFLNYG. The whole CDR3 reads CAWSGWGTAGFLNYGYTF.

Points on this clone: With the read ending 3 residues before the CDR3 end, the germline J gene is used to fill in that end. The chain combines TRBV18 with TRBJ2-7; D perhaps matches TRBD1 (6 bases). Trimming stripped 1 base from V and 0 bases from J, with 10 bases between. Germline values: CDR1 KGHSH, CDR2 LQKENI. The CDR3 is 15 amino acids. CDR3 amino acids: CASSPRQGSSYEQYF. The sequenced part of the CDR3 DNA is TGTGCCAGCTCACCACGGCAGGGGAGCTCCTACGAG.

This clone has ten or more counts. Sequencing ends 3 residues short of the CDR3 end; the germline J gene provides the rest. The chain carries TRBV20-1 and TRBJ2-5; D gene unclear. Germline CDR1 reads DFQATT; CDR2 reads SNEGSKA (reference sequence). The CDR3 sequence is 11 residues long. V was pared by 5 bases and J by 5 bases, with 9 bases between. The covered CDR3 bases are TGCAGTGCTGATTATCAGGAGACC. Amino acid sequence: CSADYQET. The CDR3 as a whole reads CSADYQETQYF.

To note about this clone: The observed sequence ends 3 residues before the CDR3 terminus, with the missing tail filled in from the germline J gene. The chain employs TRBV7-3 and TRBJ2-2, with D possibly being TRBD2 (5 bases). CDR3 length: 15 residues. Looked up from germline, CDR1 is SGHTA and CDR2 is FQGTGA. Trimming cost V 5 bases and J 3 bases, with 13 bases left between them. The CDR3 protein is CASSPGVVDTGELFF. The CDR3 bases that were read are TGTGCCAGCAGCCCCGGGGTAGTGGACACCGGGGAG.